The 4 T cell receptor beta chains presented below share a single source sample, sequenced in a study of cytomegalovirus exposure and HLA in healthy donors. The PCR contained 60 Vbeta and 13 Jbeta primers. Data came from immunoSEQ multiplex PCR; TCRdb stores just in-frame clones and leaves some out. The data contain some 200,000 clones, around 83% of them singletons. The sequencing sample was made of PBMCs. The receptors originated from a man in his fifties or sixties in good health and CMV-seronegative.

J is TRBJ2-1 and V is TRBV4-3, with TRBD1 as a possible D gene (6 bases). V was trimmed by 1 base and J by 5 bases, leaving 12 bases between them. This CDR3 has 15 amino acids. From germline, CDR1 is LGHNA and CDR2 YSLEER. CDR3 in amino acids: CASSQAGTRNNEQFF. The CDR3 region has the DNA TGCGCCAGCAGCCAAGCCGGGACACGGAACAATGAGCAGTTCTTC.

This clone showed up just a few times. The chain is built from TRBV5-1 and TRBJ2-7, with 9 bases that match TRBD1. The CDR3 consists of 14 residues. The germline V gene has CDR1 SGHRS and CDR2 YFSETQ. V gave up 4 bases and J gave up 6 bases; unmatched junction bases: 8. The CDR3 sequence is CASSNGQGSSEQYF. The CDR3 nucleotides are TGCGCCAGCAGCAACGGACAGGGGTCAAGCGAGCAGTACTTC.

The chain uses TRBV27 and TRBJ2-4; 7 bases line up with TRBD1. Losses at the gene ends were 4 bases for V and 7 bases for J; bases not matched to a gene: 10. Germline V gene lookup returns CDR1 MNHEY and CDR2 SMNVEV (reference sequence). The CDR3 totals 15 residues. This chain's CDR3 is CASSSGGLGQNIQYF. The CDR3, as DNA: TGTGCCAGCAGTTCTGGAGGACTGGGACAGAACATTCAGTACTTC.

The chain uses TRBV6-5 and TRBJ2-3; D is possibly TRBD2 (6 bases). The germline V gene has CDR1 MNHEY and CDR2 SVGAGI. CDR3 size: 15 residues. Trimming left V 6 bases short and J 2 bases short, with 15 bases between. CDR3 residues: CASSSPAGTTDTQYF. CDR3 DNA sequence: TGTGCCAGCAGCTCCCCCGCGGGGACCACAGATACGCAGTATTTT.